Listed below are T cell receptor beta chains from one sample, sequenced in a study of blood T cell repertoires in COVID-19. Profiled with immunoSEQ multiplex PCR; TCRdb holds only in-frame clones, not every one. The sample comprises 200,000 to 300,000 clones, 85% to 90% of which are singletons, and about 4% rests with the top ten. Sequencing was done on a sample of peripheral blood. These receptors were collected from a woman aged 40 to 50 with acute or convalescent COVID-19. Both conserved end residues are part of each CDR3. A D gene is named only where the DNA matches it firmly. Clone size is not always given. Where it is, it says once, few, many or a class for expanded clones.

NA NA TRBJ1-4 TRBV9 TGTGCCAGCAGCGCCGCGGGTGGCCGTGAAAAACTGTTTTTT CASSAAGGREKLFF
NA few TRBJ2-1 TRBV27 TGTGCCAGCAGTTTGCTGGGAGACGAGCAGTTCTTC CASSLLGDEQFF
NA NA TRBJ1-2 TRBV12-3/TRBV12-4 TGTGCCAGCAGTTTAGGAGGGGGCTATGGCTACACCTTC CASSLGGGYGYTF
NA NA TRBJ2-2 TRBV24-1 TGTGCCAGTTCGGACAGTTACGGCGGGGAGCTGTTTTTT CASSDSYGGELFF
NA NA TRBJ1-3 TRBV6-5 TGTGCCAGCAGTTATTCAAGGGGCTCTGGAAACACCATATATTTT CASSYSRGSGNTIYF
NA NA TRBJ1-5 TRBV11-2 TGTGCCAGCAGCTTCGGACAGAGCAATCAGCCCCAGCATTTT CASSFGQSNQPQHF
NA NA TRBJ1-1 TRBV6-2/TRBV6-3 TGTGCCAGCAGTTACCCGGACACTGAAGCTTTCTTT CASSYPDTEAFF
NA once TRBJ2-1 TRBV19 TGTGCCAGTAGTATATCGGGAAGAGAGCAGTTCTTC CASSISGREQFF
NA NA TRBJ1-2 TRBV11-2 TGTGCCAGCAGCCCCTTGGGTAGGGGAAATCAGGACTATGGCTACACCTTC CASSPLGRGNQDYGYTF
NA NA TRBJ1-1 TRBV27 TGTGCCAGCAGTTTTAGGGAGTACACTGAAGCTTTCTTT CASSFREYTEAFF
NA NA TRBJ1-3 TRBV14 TGTGCCAGCAGCCCCTTGGGAGGGGCAAGCTCTGGAAACACCATATATTTT CASSPLGGASSGNTIYF
TRBD1 NA TRBJ1-3 TRBV19 TGTGCCAGTTCGGTGGACAGGGGCCCTGGAAACACCATATATTTT CASSVDRGPGNTIYF
NA NA TRBJ2-2 TRBV3-1/TRBV3-2 TGTGCCAGCAGCCTCGCGGGCACCGGGGAGCTGTTTTTT CASSLAGTGELFF
NA NA TRBJ2-1 TRBV15 TGTGCCACCAGCAGAGTTAGCGGTGAGCAGTTCTTC CATSRVSGEQFF
NA once TRBJ1-6 TRBV13 TGTGCCAGCAGCTTTACAGGGAAAAATTCACCCCTCCACTTT CASSFTGKNSPLHF
TRBD1 NA TRBJ2-1 TRBV7-2 TGTGCCAGCAGCCCGGGACAGGGTGAAGGCAATGAGCAGTTCTTC CASSPGQGEGNEQFF
NA NA TRBJ1-1 TRBV12-3/TRBV12-4 TGTGCCAGCAGCCCGATCGGTTTCACTGAAGCTTTCTTT CASSPIGFTEAFF
NA once TRBJ1-2 TRBV24-1 TGTGCCACCAGTGATTTCGGGAACTATGGCTACACCTTC CATSDFGNYGYTF
NA few TRBJ1-6 TRBV5-1 TGCGCCAGCAGCTTGGGGGCGGGGAGGCTGTCACCCCTCCACTTT CASSLGAGRLSPLHF
NA once TRBJ2-3 TRBV20-1 TGCAGTGCTAGACACACAGATACGCAGTATTTT CSARHTDTQYF
NA NA TRBJ1-1 TRBV19 TGTGCCTCGGCAGAGCGGGGGGCATCGAACACTGAAGCTTTCTTT CASAERGASNTEAFF
TRBD1 NA TRBJ1-1 TRBV2 TGTGCCAGCAGTGATTGGGACAGCACCACTGAAGCTTTCTTT CASSDWDSTTEAFF
NA NA TRBJ2-3 TRBV12-5 TGTGCTAGTGGTTTTGGCGGGGGCTCAAAAACAGATACGCAGTATTTT CASGFGGGSKTDTQYF
TRBD1 NA TRBJ2-2 TRBV6-1 TGTGCCAGCACTGAAACGACAGGGTTTAACGGGGAGCTGTTTTTT CASTETTGFNGELFF
NA NA TRBJ1-5 TRBV6-5 TGTGCCAGCAGGGCCTTAGGTCTAGGTAATCAGCCCCAGCATTTT CASRALGLGNQPQHF
NA NA TRBJ1-1 TRBV19 TGTGCCAGTAGTTATTCTGGGGGAGGGACTGAAGCTTTCTTT CASSYSGGGTEAFF
TRBD1 NA TRBJ1-2 TRBV27 TGTGCCAGCAGTTTCCTCGGGACAGACTATGGCTACACCTTC CASSFLGTDYGYTF
NA NA TRBJ1-5 TRBV7-2 TGTGCCAGCAGCTTAGAATATAGCAATCAGCCCCAGCATTTT CASSLEYSNQPQHF
NA few TRBJ2-2 TRBV5-1 TGCGCCAGCAGCTTGGCCGGGGGAACCGGGGAGCTGTTTTTT CASSLAGGTGELFF
TRBD2 NA TRBJ2-3 TRBV7-9 TGTGCCAGCAGCGCCCATAGCGGGGGCCGCACAGATACGCAGTATTTT CASSAHSGGRTDTQYF
NA NA TRBJ1-3 TRBV6-5 TGTGCCAGCAGTTACTCTCCGGGGAGCTCTGGAAACACCATATATTTT CASSYSPGSSGNTIYF
NA NA TRBJ1-4 TRBV7-8 TGTGCCAGCAGCTTAGCCCCCGGTACGGCGGTCGAAAAACTGTTTTTT CASSLAPGTAVEKLFF
NA NA TRBJ1-1 TRBV14 TGTGCCAGCAGCCAAGACAGGTTCAACACTGAAGCTTTCTTT CASSQDRFNTEAFF
NA once TRBJ1-6 TRBV25-1 TGTGCCAGCAGTGAATGGCCAGGCCAAAATTCACCCCTCCACTTT CASSEWPGQNSPLHF
TRBD1 NA TRBJ1-5 TRBV2 TGTGCCAGCAGTGAAACGGCAGGGGGCGCTGGCAATCAGCCCCAGCATTTT CASSETAGGAGNQPQHF
NA NA TRBJ1-4 TRBV5-1 TGCGCCAGCAGGGAACGTGGGACTCCAGGGTTTGAAAAACTGTTTTTT CASRERGTPGFEKLFF
NA NA TRBJ1-5 TRBV28 TGTGCCAGCAGTTTATCGGGGCAGCCCCAGCATTTT CASSLSGQPQHF
NA NA TRBJ1-2 TRBV30 TGTGCCTGGAGTGTTCGGGGATGGGGCTATGGCTACACCTTC CAWSVRGWGYGYTF
NA NA TRBJ2-2 TRBV25-1 TGTGCCAGCAGTGACCTAGGAAAGACCGGGGAGCTGTTTTTT CASSDLGKTGELFF
NA NA TRBJ2-1 TRBV9 TGTGCCAGCAGCATCACAGGGATAGAGCAGTTCTTC CASSITGIEQFF
NA NA TRBJ2-2 TRBV2 TGTGCCAGCAGTTCCCGGGACTCCCTTTTATGGGAGCTGTTTTTT CASSSRDSLLWELFF
TRBD1 NA TRBJ1-1 TRBV25-1 TGTGCCAGCAAGTCGACAGGGAAAGAGAAAAACACTGAAGCTTTCTTT CASKSTGKEKNTEAFF
NA NA TRBJ1-6 TRBV19 TGTGCCAGTAGTATAGATACAGGGACTAATTCACCCCTCCACTTT CASSIDTGTNSPLHF